The 21 T cell receptor beta chains given below trace back to one sample, sequenced in a study of T cells after yellow fever vaccination. TCRdb independently ran MiXCR on the 5' RACE reads; one entry per CDR3 protein. The sample lists hundreds of thousands of distinct CDR3 sequences; over 4.5% were seen once. The starting material was CD4+ T cells sorted from PBMCs, obtained on the day of the yellow fever booster vaccination. These TCRs come from a man between 18 and 35 years old who received the YFV17D yellow fever vaccine.

The chain recombines TRBV28 with TRBJ2-4; no firm D call. Trimming left V 3 bases short and J 2 bases short, with 8 bases between. Germline V gene sequence: CDR1 MDHEN, CDR2 SYDVKM. The CDR3 totals 14 residues. This CDR3 reads CASSLLGTKNIQYF. Written as DNA, the CDR3 is TGTGCCAGCAGTTTGCTGGGGACCAAAAACATTCAGTACTTC.

This clonotype was counted only a few times. The chain links TRBV6-5 to TRBJ1-1; tentatively, D is TRBD1 (6 bases). CDR1 is MNHEY, CDR2 SVGAGI, per germline. CDR3 length equals 16 residues. V was cut by 6 bases and J by 0 bases, with 17 bases left in between. CDR3 sequence reads: CASRPGHSGMNTEAFF. The CDR3, as DNA: TGTGCCAGCAGACCGGGACACTCCGGGATGAACACTGAAGCTTTCTTT.

This clonotype was detected ten times or more. The chain employs TRBV12-3 or TRBV12-4 and TRBJ2-3, with D possibly being TRBD2 (5 bases). This CDR3 is 11 amino acids long. Trimming cost V 6 bases and J 10 bases, with 11 bases left between them. CDR3 coding DNA: TGTGCCAGCAGCCTCCTCGGGGCGCAGTATTTT. This gives the protein CASSLLGAQYF.

This clonotype appeared a few times. The chain is built from TRBV29-1 and TRBJ1-3; D might be TRBD1 (5 bases). V was trimmed by 5 bases and J by 4 bases, leaving 12 bases between them. The germline V gene encodes CDR1 SQVTM and CDR2 ANQGSEA. This CDR3 has 13 amino acids. CDR3 sequence reads: CSVTQGKGNTIYF. The CDR3 DNA reads as TGCAGCGTTACTCAGGGCAAAGGAAACACCATATATTTT.

This clonotype has more than one count but fewer than ten. The J gene is TRBJ1-4, the V gene TRBV7-2; tentative D call: TRBD1 (6 bases). The CDR3 sequence is 15 residues long. Germline CDR1 reads SGHTA; CDR2 reads FQGNSA. With 2 bases removed from V and 8 bases from J, the gap between germline ends came to 15 bases. CDR3 sequence: CASSLWGAIGEKLFF. The CDR3 DNA sequence: TGTGCCAGCAGCTTATGGGGGGCGATAGGGGAAAAACTGTTTTTT.

This clonotype was seen a handful of times. The rearrangement joins TRBV19 to TRBJ1-1, with a possible D match to TRBD1 (6 bases). This CDR3 has 11 amino acids. The germline V gene encodes CDR1 LNHDA and CDR2 SQIVND (reference sequence). Deletions cut 4 bases from V and 10 bases from J, with 10 bases between. This CDR3 is CASSSAGAAFF. In DNA, the CDR3 is TGTGCCAGTAGTAGCGCAGGGGCAGCTTTCTTT.

The rearrangement links TRBV5-4 to TRBJ2-3, with unresolved D. Germline CDR1 SGHNT, CDR2 YYREEE (reference sequence). The CDR3 loop spans 14 amino acids. V was cut by 2 bases and J by 1 base, with 8 bases left in between. The CDR3 DNA reads as TGTGCCAGCAGCTTTTCCGACGGCACAGATACGCAGTATTTT. It codes for CASSFSDGTDTQYF. The full variable domain, in which reference TRBV5-4 and TRBJ2-3 provide the parts outside the CDR3, is ETGVTQSPTHLIKTRGQQVTLRCSSQSGHNTVSWYQQALGQGPQFIFQYYREEENGRGNFPPRFSGLQFPNYSSELNVNALELDDSALYLCASSFSDGTDTQYFGPGTRLTVL.

The sample holds many counts of this clonotype. At one end, the junction sequence differs from germline, possibly due to a read error. V and J are TRBV7-8 and TRBJ1-1, with TRBD1 matching 9 bases. This CDR3 has 11 residues. Germline values: CDR1 SGHVS, CDR2 FQNEAQ. The DNA of the CDR3 is TGTGCCAGCAGCTCAGGACAGGGGTCGATCTTT. Amino acids: CASSSGQGSIF. Drawing the rest from reference TRBV7-8 and TRBJ1-1, the complete variable domain is GAGVSQSPRYKVAKRGQDVALRCDPISGHVSLFWYQQALGQGPEFLTYFQNEAQLDKSGLPSDRFFAERPEGSVSTLKIQRTQQEDSAVYLCASSSGQGSIFGQGTRLTVV.

This clonotype was seen a handful of times. CDR3 DNA: TGTGCCAGCAGTGACGGTGGTGAGCAGTTCTTC. Amino acids: CASSDGGEQFF. The chain uses TRBV6-4 and TRBJ2-1; D is unresolved. The CDR3 length is 11 residues. Germline-derived CDR1 and CDR2 are MRHNA and SNTAGT. Trimming removed 2 bases at V and 9 bases at J, with 5 bases between.

This clonotype occurred a few times. The chain employs TRBV5-1 and TRBJ1-4; maybe TRBD1 (5 bases). V shed 4 bases and J shed 3 bases, with 13 bases lying between them. Germline V gene sequence: CDR1 SGHRS, CDR2 YFSETQ. This CDR3 contains 15 residues. The CDR3 sequence: CASSGQGQANEKLFF. In nucleotides, the CDR3 is TGCGCCAGCAGCGGGCAGGGCCAGGCTAATGAAAAACTGTTTTTT.

This clonotype was found a few times. This chain uses TRBV5-4 with TRBJ1-1; D is undetermined. Per germline, CDR1 SGHNT and CDR2 YYREEE (reference sequence). CDR3 length: 16 amino acids. V lost 6 bases and J 0 bases, leaving 18 bases between the germline ends. CDR3 sequence reads: CASTPGLPRMNTEAFF. CDR3 in DNA: TGTGCCAGCACCCCCGGGTTACCTAGAATGAACACTGAAGCTTTCTTT.

The chain joins TRBV9 to TRBJ2-3; D uncertain. The CDR3 runs to 12 residues. The V gene's germline CDR1 is SGDLS and CDR2 YYNGEE. The V gene lost 4 bases and the J gene lost 5 bases, with 8 bases spanning the gap. The CDR3, as DNA: TGTGCCAGCAGCACGGAGAGAGATACGCAGTATTTT. Protein sequence: CASSTERDTQYF.

This clonotype has at least ten counts. The J gene is TRBJ2-5, the V gene TRBV29-1; 7 nucleotides line up with TRBD1. The germline gives CDR1 SQVTM, CDR2 ANQGSEA. The CDR3 runs 16 residues. Unmatched junction bases numbered 19, after V lost 7 bases and J lost 5 bases. CDR3: CSGLAPRQGVSETQYF. The DNA of the CDR3 is TGCAGCGGTTTAGCCCCGAGACAGGGTGTTTCGGAGACCCAGTACTTC.

This clonotype occurred a few times. V and J are TRBV11-3 and TRBJ2-1, with D hard to call. CDR3 length: 14 amino acids. V gave up 2 bases and J gave up 5 bases, with 10 bases separating them. CDR1 is SGHNT and CDR2 is YENEEA in the germline V gene. The CDR3 bases are TGTGCCAGCAGCTTATTTTCGTCCAACAATGAGCAGTTCTTC. Translation gives CASSLFSSNNEQFF.

The J gene is TRBJ2-5, the V gene TRBV7-2; 7 bases line up with TRBD1. The CDR3 runs 15 residues. Germline CDR1 SGHTA, CDR2 FQGNSA. V shed 5 bases and J 2 bases; nucleotides not matched to a gene: 8. The CDR3 coding sequence is TGTGCCAGCAGCCTGGGACAGACCTTTCAAGAGACCCAGTACTTC. It codes for CASSLGQTFQETQYF.

This clonotype showed up just a few times. The V gene is TRBV6-2 or TRBV6-3, the J gene TRBJ2-3; D unclear. This CDR3 has 13 amino acids. Germline V lookup: CDR1 MNHEY, CDR2 SVGEGT. V was shortened by 11 bases and J by 0 bases, with 12 bases between the two germline ends. For the CDR3, the DNA is TGTGCCTCCCGGCCGGCTAGCACAGATACGCAGTATTTT. Translation gives CASRPASTDTQYF.

This clonotype showed up many times. The chain carries TRBV6-5 and TRBJ1-1; D perhaps matches TRBD1 (6 bases). The CDR3 is 15 amino acids. The germline V gene encodes CDR1 MNHEY and CDR2 SVGAGI. Trimming shortened V by 5 bases and J by 1 base, and 14 bases separated the two germline ends. CDR3 bases: TGTGCCAGCAGTCGAAACCCGACAGGGAACACTGAAGCTTTCTTT. Translated: CASSRNPTGNTEAFF.

This clonotype showed up just a few times. The CDR3 DNA reads TGTGCCAGCAGTTTAGAAAGGGATCAGCCCCAGCATTTT. Translating it yields CASSLERDQPQHF. V and J are TRBV12-3 or TRBV12-4 and TRBJ1-5; D gene unclear. The CDR3 consists of 13 residues. The V gene lost 1 base and the J gene lost 5 bases, with 6 bases spanning the gap.

Ten or more counts support this clonotype. This sequence joins TRBV20-1 and TRBJ1-4; D gene unclear. Trimming took 3 bases from V and 8 from J, leaving 13 bases between them. The CDR3 contains 13 residues. CDR1 and CDR2 from the germline V gene are DFQATT and SNEGSKA (reference sequence). The CDR3 coding sequence is TGCAGTGCTAGCGTTCGGGTCGACGAAAAACTGTTTTTT. The encoded protein is CSASVRVDEKLFF.

The table lists this clonotype with many counts. The chain is built from TRBV12-3 or TRBV12-4 and TRBJ1-3, with 9 positions matching TRBD1. After removal of 6 bases from V and 5 bases from J, the junction contained 11 bases not matched to a gene. The CDR3 runs to 16 residues. As DNA, the CDR3 is TGTGCCAGCAGCCCTTTTCCGGGACAGGGAAGAAACACCATATATTTT. It yields the protein CASSPFPGQGRNTIYF.

This clonotype was counted a few times. V usage is TRBV12-3 or TRBV12-4 and J usage is TRBJ2-7; maybe TRBD2 (5 bases). The CDR3 loop spans 14 amino acids. Trimming removed 1 base at V and 3 bases at J, with 10 bases between. The CDR3 bases are TGTGCCAGCAGTTTAGGGACGGGGAACTACGAGCAGTACTTC. Translating gives CASSLGTGNYEQYF.